The T cell receptor beta chain under discussion was sequenced for a study of shared clonotypes between healthy human individuals. Study context: Each donor's CD8 memory used one plate, CD8 naive two, each CD4 subset three.

A note on this clone: Its antigen remains unidentified.

General study results and limits: Genetic and exposure-history diversity was limited by the small donor number.

Naive CD8 cells were CD45RO-negative, positively selected for CCR7, excluding terminally differentiated effector memory CD45RA+ cells. In the original analysis: ImmunoSEQ yielded junction-only sequences lacking quality scores, so filtering differed. Generated by immunoSEQ multiplex PCR, the TCRdb table keeps only in-frame clones and is missing some. D and trimming come from the DNA, and the V and J calls and clone size come from that table. Of 1.5 million to 2.5 million clones in the sample, about 94% were seen once. Sequencing input: naive CD8+ T cells sorted from blood. The sequence derives from a man younger than 35 in good health.

The CDR3 region is CASSFNRVTDTQYF. The CDR3 DNA is TGTGCCAGCAGTTTTAACAGGGTGACAGATACGCAGTATTTT. The chain recombines TRBV27 with TRBJ2-3; D may be TRBD1 (6 bases). The CDR3 length is 14 residues. Trimming removed 3 bases from V and 3 bases from J, with 10 bases in between. CDR1 and CDR2 from the germline V gene are MNHEY and SMNVEV (reference sequence).